The 21 T cell receptor beta chains reported below all come from one sample, sequenced in a study of Graves' ophthalmopathy and Graves' hyperthyroidism. The authors amplified TCR beta CDR3 regions from RNA transcripts. The first-round RT-PCR employed HTBI primers together with the Qiagen OneStep RT-PCR kit. A multiplex PCR was then performed as the second round. TCRdb independently ran MiXCR on the multiplex PCR reads; one entry per CDR3 protein. The sample gives about 220,000 distinct CDR3 sequences, about 22% of which show up once; around two fifths is in the top ten. Material: peripheral blood. All receptors derive from a woman aged 50 to 60 with Graves' ophthalmopathy.

V gene TRBV30 combines with J gene TRBJ1-1; maybe TRBD1 (5 bases). V was cut by 1 base and J by 1 base, with 10 bases left in between. This CDR3 contains 14 residues. Germline CDR1 and CDR2: GTSNPN and SVGIG (reference sequence). CDR3 bases: TGTGCCTGGAGTGCGGGACTGACGAACACTGAAGCTTTCTTT. This gives the protein CAWSAGLTNTEAFF.

This clonotype was counted at least ten times. The chain uses TRBV18 and TRBJ1-1; 8 nucleotides match TRBD1. The length of the CDR3 is 14 residues. Per the germline V gene, CDR1 is KGHSH and CDR2 is LQKENI. Trimming at V came to 3 bases and at J to 7 bases, leaving 7 bases not matched to a gene. The CDR3 bases are TGTGCCAGCTCACCGGACAGGGCTAATGTTGAAGCTTTCTTT. Protein: CASSPDRANVEAFF.

DNA for the CDR3: TGTGCCAGCTCCGGGGCAAGAAACCCCTCGAACACCGGGGAGCTGTTTTTT. As protein: CASSGARNPSNTGELFF. The chain has TRBV27 and TRBJ2-2, with D perhaps TRBD1 or TRBD2 (5 bases each). This CDR3 contains 17 residues. From germline, CDR1 is MNHEY and CDR2 SMNVEV (reference sequence). With 8 bases removed from V and 0 bases from J, the gap between germline ends came to 19 bases.

This clonotype has at least ten counts. The chain's CDR3 is CASSDGDRGQEQYF. In DNA form, the CDR3 reads TGCGCCAGCAGCGACGGGGACAGGGGGCAGGAGCAGTACTTC. This chain links TRBV10-2 with TRBJ2-7; 12 bases fit TRBD1. Trimming cost V 6 bases and J 7 bases; bases outside gene matches: 7. The CDR3 has 14 residues. Germline V lookup: CDR1 WSHSY, CDR2 SAAADI.

This clonotype has only a few counts. The V gene is TRBV5-1, the J gene TRBJ1-2; 12 bases agree with TRBD1. The ends lost 4 bases at V and 7 bases at J; junction bases unmatched: 11. Germline CDR1 is SGHRS and CDR2 is YFSETQ. This CDR3 is 16 amino acids long. The CDR3 region has the DNA TGCGCCAGCAGCCGGGACAGGGGGCCTTCCGGACGTGGCTACACCTTC. This sequence encodes CASSRDRGPSGRGYTF. Full variable domain (remainder filled in from reference TRBV5-1 and TRBJ1-2): KAGVTQTPRYLIKTRGQQVTLSCSPISGHRSVSWYQQTPGQGLQFLFEYFSETQRNKGNFPGRFSGRQFSNSRSEMNVSTLELGDSALYLCASSRDRGPSGRGYTFGSGTRLTVV.

The chain links TRBV13 to TRBJ2-7, with D unresolved. CDR1 is PRHDT and CDR2 is FYEKMQ in the germline V gene (reference sequence). This CDR3 spans 15 amino acids. The V end lost 0 bases, the J end lost 3 bases, and 12 bases lay between the germline ends. CDR3: CASSLGGTHLYEQYF. CDR3 sequence (DNA): TGTGCCAGCAGCTTAGGAGGTACCCATCTCTACGAGCAGTACTTC.

This clonotype was seen repeatedly, ten times or more. The rearrangement uses TRBV20-1 and TRBJ2-7; the D gene is possibly TRBD2 (6 bases). V lost 3 bases and J 4 bases, leaving 13 bases between the germline ends. From germline, CDR1 is DFQATT and CDR2 SNEGSKA (reference sequence). The length of the CDR3 is 13 residues. The CDR3 loop is CSARGRGGYEQYF. DNA of the CDR3: TGCAGTGCTAGGGGGCGGGGTGGATACGAGCAGTACTTC.

This clonotype was counted many times. The J gene is TRBJ1-5, the V gene TRBV19; D is unresolved. CDR3 length equals 18 residues. Per germline, CDR1 LNHDA and CDR2 SQIVND (reference sequence). V lost 5 bases to trimming and J lost 6 bases, with 26 bases between them. In nucleotides, the CDR3 is TGTGCCAGTAGTCAGAAATCCTCAACACGGATGCGTAGTCAGCCCCAGCATTTT. Protein product: CASSQKSSTRMRSQPQHF.

This clonotype showed up many times. The V gene is TRBV10-3, the J gene TRBJ1-2; 7 bases line up with TRBD1. The trim removed 5 bases at V and 5 bases at J, leaving 5 bases unmatched. This CDR3 spans 13 amino acids. The germline gives CDR1 ENHRY, CDR2 SYGVKD. As DNA, the CDR3 is TGTGCCATCAGTCCAGGACAGGATTATGGCTACACCTTC. This codes for CAISPGQDYGYTF.

This clonotype was recorded many times. The chain employs TRBV3-1 and TRBJ2-7; TRBD2 might be the D (5 bases). Trimming left V 4 bases short and J 6 bases short, with 13 bases between. This CDR3 region has 13 residues. Germline V CDR1 and CDR2: LGHDT, YNNKEL (reference sequence). CDR3 nucleotides: TGTGCCAGCAGCCCGGGAAGCGGCCCCGAGCAGTACTTC. It encodes CASSPGSGPEQYF.

This clonotype was detected a few times. The chain couples TRBV20-1 to TRBJ2-7; 10 positions agree with TRBD2. CDR1 DFQATT and CDR2 SNEGSKA come from the germline V gene (reference sequence). The CDR3 is 14 residues long. Trimming cost V 4 bases and J 7 bases; bases outside gene matches: 10. This CDR3 is CSAIVSSGSWEQYF. CDR3 sequence (DNA): TGCAGTGCTATTGTGTCTAGCGGGAGTTGGGAGCAGTACTTC.

This clonotype was recorded at least ten times. This chain connects TRBV28 to TRBJ1-5; D is possibly TRBD1 (5 bases). CDR1 MDHEN and CDR2 SYDVKM come from the germline V gene. The ends were cut back, 5 bases at V and 9 bases at J, with 8 bases in the middle. The CDR3 runs 11 residues. The CDR3 region is CASSPGMPQHF. As DNA, the CDR3 is TGTGCCAGCAGTCCAGGGATGCCCCAGCATTTT.

This clonotype was seen many times. The V call is TRBV28, the J call TRBJ2-7; 10 bases line up with TRBD1. This CDR3 spans 15 amino acids. CDR1 and CDR2 (germline): MDHEN, SYDVKM. V shed 7 bases and J 1 base; nucleotides not matched to a gene: 7. The CDR3 spells CASNMPGQGSYEQYF. DNA of the CDR3: TGTGCCAGCAATATGCCGGGACAGGGGTCCTACGAGCAGTACTTC.

This clonotype occurred many times. The chain combines TRBV11-2 with TRBJ1-5, with D hard to call. CDR1 is SGHAT, CDR2 FQNNGV, per germline. V was cut by 1 base and J by 9 bases, with 13 bases left in between. The CDR3 spans 14 residues. The CDR3 DNA reads as TGTGCCAGCAGCTTAGGTGACGGCTCAAGGCCCCAGCATTTT. Its protein product is CASSLGDGSRPQHF.

This clonotype was seen many times. This sequence joins TRBV7-9 and TRBJ1-1; D is uncertain. Trimming shortened V by 4 bases and J by 1 base, and 7 bases separated the two germline ends. Looked up from germline, CDR1 is SEHNR and CDR2 is FQNEAQ (reference sequence). This CDR3 is built from 13 residues. The CDR3 nucleotides read TGTGCCAGCAGCTCAGAGAAGAACACTGAAGCTTTCTTT. Translated: CASSSEKNTEAFF.

This clonotype has ten or more counts. V and J are TRBV27 and TRBJ1-1; the D gene is possibly TRBD1 (5 bases). With 6 bases removed from V and 5 bases from J, the gap between germline ends came to 13 bases. This CDR3 contains 13 residues. The germline CDR1 and CDR2 sequences are MNHEY and SMNVEV (reference sequence). The CDR3, as DNA: TGTGCCAGCAGAACCCACGGGGGGACTGAAGCTTTCTTT. Its protein product is CASRTHGGTEAFF.

In this sample, this clonotype turned up many times. V gene TRBV11-2 combines with J gene TRBJ2-7, with D perhaps given as TRBD1 or TRBD2 (6 bases each). This CDR3 is built from 17 residues. The V and J ends lost 3 bases and 4 bases respectively, with 22 bases between them. The germline V gene encodes CDR1 SGHAT and CDR2 FQNNGV. The CDR3, as DNA: TGTGCCAGCAGCTTCACCCGCGCCGCGGGACAAAAGTACGAGCAGTACTTC. Its protein product is CASSFTRAAGQKYEQYF.

This clonotype was detected many times. V gene TRBV5-5 combines with J gene TRBJ2-2; D unresolved. The CDR3 covers 13 residues. From germline, CDR1 is SGHKS and CDR2 YYEKEE (reference sequence). The germline V and J ends were trimmed by 0 bases and 8 bases, with 8 bases remaining between them. The chain's CDR3 is CASSLEVGGELFF. DNA of the CDR3: TGTGCCAGCAGCTTGGAAGTGGGTGGGGAGCTGTTTTTT.

The chain couples TRBV27 to TRBJ2-5, with a weak D call TRBD1 (6 bases). CDR1 and CDR2 from the germline V gene are MNHEY and SMNVEV (reference sequence). The CDR3 covers 13 residues. Trimming took off 6 bases at V and 2 bases at J, with 10 bases between the two ends. The CDR3 loop is CASRNRDQETQYF. The CDR3 DNA reads TGTGCCAGCAGAAACAGGGATCAAGAGACCCAGTACTTC.

This clonotype was recorded at least ten times. V usage is TRBV10-3 and J usage is TRBJ1-3, with TRBD1 matching 7 bases. The CDR3 length is 13 residues. Germline loops: CDR1 ENHRY, CDR2 SYGVKD. V dropped 6 bases and J dropped 2; count of bases not matched to a gene: 1. CDR3 amino acids: CAIRDRAGNTIYF. As DNA, the CDR3 is TGTGCCATCAGAGACAGGGCTGGAAACACCATATATTTT.

The rearrangement links TRBV5-1 to TRBJ2-5; D might be TRBD2 (6 bases). The CDR3 is made up of 13 amino acids. V dropped 2 bases and J dropped 4 bases, with 9 bases sitting between them. Germline lookup yields CDR1 SGHRS and CDR2 YFSETQ. The CDR3 DNA follows: TGCGCCAGCAGCTTTGAGGGAGGAGAGACCCAGTACTTC. Translating gives CASSFEGGETQYF.